This T cell receptor (beta chain) was identified during a study of cytomegalovirus exposure and HLA in healthy donors. Vbeta (60) and Jbeta (13) primers were used in the PCR. TCRdb's copy holds only in-frame clones and misses some; the assay was immunoSEQ multiplex PCR. This sample carries about 190,000 clones, roughly 80% of them seen once, and the ten largest clones take about 3.1%. Germline V gene data show CDR1 as SGHAT and CDR2 as FQNNGV. The CDR3 totals 16 residues. V lost 7 bases, J lost 1 base, and 10 bases stayed unmatched. Material: PBMCs. This clonotype originated in a woman in her twenties or thirties in good health and CMV-seropositive. The V gene is TRBV11-2, the J gene TRBJ2-1, with 7 bases that match TRBD2. CDR3 DNA sequence: TGTGCCAGCACCGGGGGAGCGGGAAGATCCTACAATGAGCAGTTCTTC. Encoded protein: CASTGGAGRSYNEQFF.